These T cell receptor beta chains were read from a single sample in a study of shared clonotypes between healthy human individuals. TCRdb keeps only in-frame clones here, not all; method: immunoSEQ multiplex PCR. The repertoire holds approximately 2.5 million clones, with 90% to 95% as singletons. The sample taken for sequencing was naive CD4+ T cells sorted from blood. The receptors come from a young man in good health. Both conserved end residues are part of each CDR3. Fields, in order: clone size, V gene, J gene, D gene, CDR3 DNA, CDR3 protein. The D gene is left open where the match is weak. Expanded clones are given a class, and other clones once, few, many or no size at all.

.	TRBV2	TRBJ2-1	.	TGTGCCAGCAGAGAGCGGGCGGGCGGATACAATGAGCAGTTCTTC	CASRERAGGYNEQFF
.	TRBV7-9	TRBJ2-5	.	TGTGCCAGCAGCTCCCCCAAGTCGGAGACCCAGTACTTC	CASSSPKSETQYF
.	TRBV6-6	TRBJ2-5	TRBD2	TGTGCCAGCAGTTATTTGGTAGCGGGTATTTCAGAGACCCAGTACTTC	CASSYLVAGISETQYF
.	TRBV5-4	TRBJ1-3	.	TGTGCCAGCAGCTTGGGGACGACGGTCTCTGGAAACACCATATATTTT	CASSLGTTVSGNTIYF
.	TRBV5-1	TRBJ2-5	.	TGCGCCAGCAGCTTTGTCGGGAGCCAAGAGACCCAGTACTTC	CASSFVGSQETQYF
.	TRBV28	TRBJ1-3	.	TGTGCCAGCAGTTTGAGCGGAAACACCATATATTTT	CASSLSGNTIYF
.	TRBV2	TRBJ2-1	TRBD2	TGTGCCAGCACTTCCAGCGGGGGTAAAAATGAGCAGTTCTTC	CASTSSGGKNEQFF
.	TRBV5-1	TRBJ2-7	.	TGCGCCAGCAGCCTACCGGATGTGTCCATCACCCACGAGCAGTACTTC	CASSLPDVSITHEQYF
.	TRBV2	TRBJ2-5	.	TGTGCCAGCAGTGAAATGGGACGGGGGAACGAAGAGACCCAGTACTTC	CASSEMGRGNEETQYF
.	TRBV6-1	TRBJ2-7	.	TGTGCCAGCAGTGCCTCAGGGGCCCTCTACGAGCAGTACTTC	CASSASGALYEQYF
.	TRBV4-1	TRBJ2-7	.	TGCGCCAGCAGCCAAGCCCGGATCGGCTCCTACGAGCAGTACTTC	CASSQARIGSYEQYF
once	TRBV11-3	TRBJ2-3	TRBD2	TGTGCCAGCAGCTTATTAAGCGGGGGGGCCGTAGATACGCAGTATTTT	CASSLLSGGAVDTQYF
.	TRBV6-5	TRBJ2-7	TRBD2	TGTGCCAGCAGCAACGGGGCTAGCGGGTACGAGCAGTACTTC	CASSNGASGYEQYF
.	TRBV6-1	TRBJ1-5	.	TGTGCCAGCAGTGAAAAATGGGGAGGAGGGGGCAATCAGCCCCAGCATTTT	CASSEKWGGGGNQPQHF
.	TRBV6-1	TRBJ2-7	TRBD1	TGTGCCAGCAGTGGAGCAGGGGGCCCCTACGAGCAGTACTTC	CASSGAGGPYEQYF
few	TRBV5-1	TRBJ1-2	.	TGCGCCAGCAGTCCGCTGGACCGGGGATACACCTTC	CASSPLDRGYTF
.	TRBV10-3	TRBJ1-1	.	TGTGCCATCAGTGAGTCGTACTACAGTGTGTACACTGAAGCTTTCTTT	CAISESYYSVYTEAFF
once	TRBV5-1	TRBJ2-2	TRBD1	TGCGCCAGCAGCCCCATGGGACAGGGGGCCGGGGAGCTGTTTTTT	CASSPMGQGAGELFF
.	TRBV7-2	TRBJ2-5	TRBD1	TGTGCCAGCAGCTTTGACAGGGGCACTCAAGAGACCCAGTACTTC	CASSFDRGTQETQYF
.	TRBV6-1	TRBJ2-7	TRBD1	TGTGCCAGCAGTGAGGGGCAGGGGGCCGGCGAGCAGTACTTC	CASSEGQGAGEQYF
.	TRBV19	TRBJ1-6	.	TGTGCCAGTAGTATCCAGGGGTATTCACCCCTCCACTTT	CASSIQGYSPLHF
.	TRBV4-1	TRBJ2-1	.	TGCGCCAGCAGCCAAGTTGGGGCGAATGAGCAGTTCTTC	CASSQVGANEQFF
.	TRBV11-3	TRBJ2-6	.	TGTGCCAGCAGCGCAGGGGCAGGGGCCAACGTCCTGACTTTC	CASSAGAGANVLTF
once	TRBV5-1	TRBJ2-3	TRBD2	TGCGCCAGCAGCTTGGCCTTCCTGACTAGCGGGGGGGCAACGCTCGATACGCAGTATTTT	CASSLAFLTSGGATLDTQYF
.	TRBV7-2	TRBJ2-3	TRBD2	TGTGCCAGCAGCCCCCGGGGGCGGGGGGGCTCAGGTACGCAGTATTTT	CASSPRGRGGSGTQYF
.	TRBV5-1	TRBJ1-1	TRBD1	TGCGCCAGCAGAGGACAGGTTGAAGCTTTCTTT	CASRGQVEAFF
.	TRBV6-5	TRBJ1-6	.	TGTGCCAGCACCAGGCGGGGGGACCATAATTCACCCCTCCACTTT	CASTRRGDHNSPLHF
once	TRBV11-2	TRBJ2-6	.	TGTGCCAGCAGCTTAGTCCCAGGCGTAAGCTCTGGGGCCAACGTCCTGACTTTC	CASSLVPGVSSGANVLTF
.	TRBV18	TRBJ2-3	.	TGTGCCAGCTCACCAGGGTCGGGCGTAGATACGCAGTATTTT	CASSPGSGVDTQYF
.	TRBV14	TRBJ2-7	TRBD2	TGTGCCAGCAGCCAAGACGGCGGGGGGGCCTTCTACGAGCAGTACTTC	CASSQDGGGAFYEQYF
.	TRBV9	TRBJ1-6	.	TGTGCCAGCAGCCCATGGGAGGGGGGGTCTAATTCACCCCTCCACTTT	CASSPWEGGSNSPLHF
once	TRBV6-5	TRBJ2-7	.	TGTGCCAGCAGCCGGGGACGGAGCTACGAGCAGTACTTC	CASSRGRSYEQYF
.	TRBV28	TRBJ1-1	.	TGTGCCAGCAGCCTGCGGGGGGCGAGGACTGAAGCTTTCTTT	CASSLRGARTEAFF
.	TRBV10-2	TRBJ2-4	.	TGCGCCAGCAGTGAGTTACAGGCAGCCAAAAACATTCAGTACTTC	CASSELQAAKNIQYF
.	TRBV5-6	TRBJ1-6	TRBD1	TGTGCCAGTAGTACTGGGACAGGGGGAGCTTCACCCCTCCACTTT	CASSTGTGGASPLHF
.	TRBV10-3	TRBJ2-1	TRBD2	TGTGCCATCAGTGAGTCGGGACTAGCCCATGAGCAGTTCTTC	CAISESGLAHEQFF
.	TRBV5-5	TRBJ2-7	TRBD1	TGTGCCAGCAGCACCCTATACCGGGACAGGAACCCCTACGAGCAGTACTTC	CASSTLYRDRNPYEQYF
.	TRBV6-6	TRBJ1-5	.	TGTGCCAGCACGCGGCAGGCTTGGAGCAATCAGCCCCAGCATTTT	CASTRQAWSNQPQHF
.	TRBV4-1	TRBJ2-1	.	TGCGCCAGCAGCCAAGGAGAGGGAGTCTACAATGAGCAGTTCTTC	CASSQGEGVYNEQFF
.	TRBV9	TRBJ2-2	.	TGTGCCAGCAGCGCTGGACAGACGAACACCGGGGAGCTGTTTTTT	CASSAGQTNTGELFF
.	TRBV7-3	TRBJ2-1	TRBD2	TGTGCCAGCAGCTTGCTAGCGGGGGGGCCTAATGAGCAGTTCTTC	CASSLLAGGPNEQFF
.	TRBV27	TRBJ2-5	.	TGTGCCAGCAGTAGATACCTGGTTGATCAAGAGACCCAGTACTTC	CASSRYLVDQETQYF
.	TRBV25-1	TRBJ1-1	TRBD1	TGTGCCAGCCGGACAGGGAAGGCCACTGAAGCTTTCTTT	CASRTGKATEAFF
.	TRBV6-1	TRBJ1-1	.	TGTGCCAGCAGTGAAGAACCGGGGCAAGCTTTCTTT	CASSEEPGQAFF
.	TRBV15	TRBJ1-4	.	TGTGCCACCAGCAGAGATCCGGGTGAAAAACTGTTTTTT	CATSRDPGEKLFF
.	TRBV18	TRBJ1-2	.	TGTGCCAGCTCCCCTAGCGGGGGAAGCTATGGCTACACCTTC	CASSPSGGSYGYTF
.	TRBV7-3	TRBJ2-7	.	TGTGCCAGCAATCCCCGCCTGCGGCCGAGCTCCTACGAGCAGTACTTC	CASNPRLRPSSYEQYF
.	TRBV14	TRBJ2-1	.	TGTGCCAGCAGCCTAGGGGTCAATGAGCAGTTCTTC	CASSLGVNEQFF
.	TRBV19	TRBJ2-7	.	TGTGCCAGTAGTATCGGGGGTTCGTCCTACGAGCAGTACTTC	CASSIGGSSYEQYF
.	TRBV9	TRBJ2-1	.	TGTGCCAGCAGCCCCCGGGAAATGGTCTACAATGAGCAGTTCTTC	CASSPREMVYNEQFF